This TCR beta chain originates from a study of response to subunit inactivated influenza vaccine. From germline, CDR1 is MGHRA and CDR2 YSYEKL. The germline V and J ends were trimmed by 1 base and 4 bases, with 13 bases remaining between them. The CDR3 totals 16 residues. This clonotype was seen more than once but under ten times. Its antigen is unidentified. General study points: Few new T cells, the authors suggested, are recruited by each seasonal influenza vaccination.

TCRdb called the RT-PCR reads again in MiXCR, with one record for every CDR3 protein. The repertoire includes 600,000 to 850,000 distinct CDR3 sequences, approximately 15% of them detected once, and 6.5% to 8% sits in the top ten. This rearrangement joins TRBV4-1 to TRBJ1-4; maybe TRBD1 (5 bases). This receptor was identified in a man aged 50 to 60 who received an inactivated influenza vaccine. The starting material was PBMCs from blood, obtained 14 days before vaccination. The CDR3 sequence: CASSQVGAALNEKLFF. The CDR3 coding sequence is TGCGCCAGCAGCCAAGTCGGGGCGGCTCTTAATGAAAAACTGTTTTTT.